The TCR beta chain under discussion was sequenced for a study of T-cell reconstitution after alpha-beta-depleted transplantation in children. The TCRbeta library incorporated unique molecular identifiers. TCRdb used MiXCR to reprocess the PCR reads, holding one entry per CDR3 protein. This table has 440,000 or so distinct CDR3 sequences, around 46% appearing once. Concerning this clonotype: Its matching antigen is unknown.

Overall study findings and caveats: In patients about two months after transplant, alpha-beta T cells reportedly arose from several hundred expanded graft clones. Hyperexpanded clones declined; after one year, newly produced T cells mostly supplied diversity. Some patients showed high day-60 TCRbeta diversity, which derived from surviving recipient T cells and thymic progenitors.

This CDR3 spans 15 amino acids. Per the germline V gene, CDR1 is LNHNV and CDR2 is YYDKDF (reference sequence). Unmatched junction bases numbered 5, after V lost 5 bases and J lost 8 bases. The chain is built from TRBV15 and TRBJ2-1; 14 nucleotides line up with TRBD2. This sample comprised PBMCs, obtained before TCRalphabeta/CD19-depleted stem cell transplant. The TCR comes from a girl aged 2 to 9 with aplastic anemia, due to receive a stem cell transplant. CDR3 coding DNA: TGTGCCACCAGCGGGGGGACTAGCGGGGGCCATGAGCAGTTCTTC. Its protein product is CATSGGTSGGHEQFF. The full variable domain, with the rest looked up from reference TRBV15 and TRBJ2-1, is DAMVIQNPRYQVTQFGKPVTLSCSQTLNHNVMYWYQQKSSQAPKLLFHYYDKDFNNEADTPDNFQSRRPNTSFCFLDIRSPGLGDTAMYLCATSGGTSGGHEQFFGPGTRLTVL.